One sample yielded the 20 T cell receptor beta chains listed below, sequenced in a study of T cells in Graves' hyperthyroidism and ophthalmopathy. Amplification targeted TCR beta CDR3 regions from RNA transcripts. The HTBI primer set drove a first-round RT-PCR of the TCR CDR3. TCRdb re-called the multiplex PCR reads with MiXCR, one entry per CDR3 protein. The sample includes approximately 700,000 distinct CDR3 sequences, 16% seen only once; the top ten take under 8.5%. Sequencing input: blood. The source of these receptors is a man younger than 30 with Graves' hyperthyroidism.

The chain is built from TRBV5-1 and TRBJ2-3, with 7 bases lining up with TRBD2. Germline V gene sequence: CDR1 SGHRS, CDR2 YFSETQ. This CDR3 contains 15 residues. Trimming removed 7 bases from V and 6 bases from J; junction bases left unmatched: 14. The CDR3 sequence is CASSTSSGEGDTQYF. CDR3 nucleotides: TGCGCCAGCTCTACCTCTAGCGGTGAGGGGGATACGCAGTATTTT.

As regards this clonotype: Since a much larger clone is just one base distant, this may be a read error. The V call is TRBV7-9, the J call TRBJ2-7, with 14 bases matching TRBD2. Germline V gene data show CDR1 as SEHNR and CDR2 as FQNEAQ (reference sequence). CDR3 length: 15 residues. The CDR3 sequence is CASSSTSGRAYKQYF. The CDR3 nucleotides are TGTGCCAGCAGCTCGACTAGCGGGAGGGCCTACAAGCAGTACTTC.

This clonotype turned up a few times. The chain joins TRBV20-1 to TRBJ2-7; TRBD1 matches at 7 bases. The CDR3 runs 14 residues. In germline, CDR1 is DFQATT, CDR2 SNEGSKA (reference sequence). V dropped 5 bases and J dropped 1; count of bases not matched to a gene: 8. The CDR3 region has the DNA TGCAGTGCTCCGGACAGGACCATATCCTACGAGCAGTACTTC. Its protein is CSAPDRTISYEQYF.

The rearrangement links TRBV6-1 to TRBJ1-6; TRBD1 aligns across 8 bases. There are 15 residues in the CDR3. CDR1 and CDR2 from the germline V gene are MNHNS and SASEGT. The V and J ends lost 3 bases and 4 bases, in that order; junction bases with no gene match: 2. This CDR3 reads CASSDGDRYNSPLHF. As DNA, the CDR3 is TGTGCCAGCAGTGATGGGGACAGGTATAATTCACCCCTCCACTTT.

In its sample, this clonotype was seen a few times. This chain joins TRBV6-2 or TRBV6-3 and TRBJ1-5; D is undetermined. V was pared by 2 bases and J by 3 bases, with 11 bases between. The CDR3 runs to 15 residues. CDR1 is MNHEY and CDR2 is SVGEGT in the germline V gene. Written as DNA, the CDR3 is TGTGCCAGCAGTTACGCCAGCGGAACCAATCAGCCCCAGCATTTT. Its protein product is CASSYASGTNQPQHF.

This chain connects TRBV5-6 to TRBJ1-2, with D unclear. The CDR3 has 15 residues. Germline V gene data show CDR1 as SGHDT and CDR2 as YYEEEE. V lost 2 bases and J 8 bases, leaving 19 bases between the germline ends. CDR3 protein: CASSFDRGGYWGYTF. The CDR3 coding sequence is TGTGCCAGCAGCTTCGATCGTGGCGGATATTGGGGCTACACCTTC.

This clonotype was seen many times. The chain links TRBV11-2 to TRBJ2-1, with D possibly being TRBD2 (6 bases). CDR1 SGHAT and CDR2 FQNNGV come from the germline V gene. V was shortened by 2 bases and J by 4 bases, with 12 bases between the two germline ends. CDR3 length: 15 amino acids. This chain's CDR3 is CASSLRERAYNEQFF. CDR3 bases: TGTGCCAGCAGCTTACGTGAGCGGGCATACAATGAGCAGTTCTTC.

Regarding this clonotype: A much larger clone differs by one base, so this may be a read error. The chain uses TRBV28 and TRBJ2-2; D is tentatively TRBD1 or TRBD2 (6 bases each). The CDR3 loop spans 14 amino acids. Per germline, CDR1 MDHEN and CDR2 SYDVKM. CDR3 sequence reads: CASSFWGQGGELSF. The CDR3 region has the DNA TGTGCCAGCAGTTTCTGGGGGCAAGGCGGGGAGCTGTCTTTT.

As concerns this clonotype: The junction does not match germline at one end; this may be a read error. J is TRBJ2-5 and V is TRBV12-3 or TRBV12-4; TRBD1 is a possible D gene (5 bases). There are 13 residues in the CDR3. The CDR3 reads CATSEGARETQYF. In nucleotides, the CDR3 is TGTGCCACCAGTGAAGGGGCGCGGGAGACCCAGTACTTC.

This clonotype has at least ten counts. The rearrangement uses TRBV12-3 or TRBV12-4 and TRBJ1-5, with D uncertain. The CDR3 consists of 15 residues. The V end lost 5 bases, the J end lost 0 bases, and 11 bases lay between the germline ends. CDR3 DNA: TGTGCCAGCAGTCTGGCGGACCTTAGCAATCAGCCCCAGCATTTT. Encoded protein: CASSLADLSNQPQHF.

This clonotype was counted a few times. The chain uses TRBV7-2 and TRBJ1-2; D is possibly TRBD1 (5 bases). CDR1 is SGHTA, CDR2 FQGNSA, per germline. Trimming removed 1 base from V and 0 bases from J, with 12 bases in between. The length of the CDR3 is 16 residues. The CDR3 sequence: CASSLGGGVTNYGYTF. The DNA for the CDR3 is TGTGCCAGCAGCTTAGGTGGAGGGGTGACTAACTATGGCTACACCTTC. Filled out from reference TRBV7-2 and TRBJ1-2, the complete variable domain reads GAGVSQSPSNKVTEKGKDVELRCDPISGHTALYWYRQSLGQGLEFLIYFQGNSAPDKSGLPSDRFSAERTGGSVSTLTIQRTQQEDSAVYLCASSLGGGVTNYGYTFGSGTRLTVV.

A few counts support this clonotype. The chain recombines TRBV20-1 with TRBJ2-3; TRBD2 aligns across 14 bases. CDR1 is DFQATT and CDR2 is SNEGSKA in the germline V gene (reference sequence). This CDR3 region has 16 residues. V was pared by 2 bases and J by 4 bases, with 5 bases of the junction left unmatched. CDR3 sequence: CSARIRLAGGPDTQYF. Written as DNA, the CDR3 is TGCAGTGCTAGAATACGACTAGCGGGAGGGCCAGATACGCAGTATTTT.

This sequence joins TRBV12-3 or TRBV12-4 and TRBJ2-1, with D perhaps TRBD2 (5 bases). The CDR3 spans 14 residues. The germline V and J ends were trimmed by 6 bases and 4 bases, with 13 bases remaining between them. CDR3 amino acids: CASRGPGIYNEQFF. The CDR3 nucleotides are TGTGCCAGCAGGGGCCCCGGGATTTACAATGAGCAGTTCTTC.

The rearrangement joins TRBV6-5 to TRBJ2-1; TRBD2 might be the D (7 bases). This CDR3 comprises 23 residues. CDR1 and CDR2 from the germline V gene are MNHEY and SVGAGI. V was cut by 2 bases and J by 6 bases, with 38 bases left in between. In DNA, the CDR3 is TGTGCCAGCAGTTACATTAGGACAGCCTTTAACAACGGCCGCGTTTCGGGGGGCAATGAGCAGTTCTTC. Protein: CASSYIRTAFNNGRVSGGNEQFF.

The chain joins TRBV7-9 to TRBJ2-1, with TRBD2 matching over 9 bases. J was trimmed by 8 bases and V by 8 bases; bases with no gene match: 7. Germline CDR1 reads SEHNR; CDR2 reads FQNEAQ (reference sequence). The CDR3 length is 13 residues. CDR3 sequence (DNA): TGTGCCAGCGAGGCGGGAGGGCTCGATGAGCAGTTCTTC. Amino acid sequence: CASEAGGLDEQFF. Drawing the rest from reference TRBV7-9 and TRBJ2-1, the complete variable domain is DTGVSQNPRHKITKRGQNVTFRCDPISEHNRLYWYRQTLGQGPEFLTYFQNEAQLEKSRLLSDRFSAERPKGSFSTLEIQRTEQGDSAMYLCASEAGGLDEQFFGPGTRLTVL.

Notes on this clonotype: A far larger clone is off by one base, so a read error is likely. J is TRBJ1-1 and V is TRBV11-3; possible D gene TRBD1, 6 bases. The CDR3 is 15 amino acids. CDR1 and CDR2 from the germline V gene are SGHNT and YENEEA. The chain's CDR3 is CAGSLGGGLNTEAFF. CDR3 sequence (DNA): TGTGCCGGCAGCTTAGGGGGGGGTCTGAACACTGAAGCTTTCTTT.

Points on this clonotype: A much larger clonotype is one base distant, so this may be a read error. The chain combines TRBV7-9 with TRBJ2-7, with 8 nucleotides matching TRBD2. Unmatched junction bases numbered 3, after V lost 7 bases and J lost 1 base. The germline gives CDR1 SEHNR, CDR2 FQNEAQ (reference sequence). This CDR3 region has 13 residues. CDR3 region: CASTRGGSYEQYF. The CDR3 region has the DNA TGTGCCAGCACCCGGGGGGGGTCCTACGAGCAGTACTTC. The full variable domain, with the rest looked up from reference TRBV7-9 and TRBJ2-7, is DTGVSQNPRHKITKRGQNVTFRCDPISEHNRLYWYRQTLGQGPEFLTYFQNEAQLEKSRLLSDRFSAERPKGSFSTLEIQRTEQGDSAMYLCASTRGGSYEQYFGPGTRLTVT.

This clonotype was seen at least ten times. The chain recombines TRBV27 with TRBJ1-2, with TRBD1 as a possible D gene (6 bases). Trimming cost V 4 bases and J 7 bases, with 16 bases left between them. Per the germline V gene, CDR1 is MNHEY and CDR2 is SMNVEV (reference sequence). This CDR3 is built from 14 residues. For the CDR3, the DNA is TGTGCCAGCAGTTACCGCGCAGGGGAAGGTGGCTACACCTTC. It is translated as CASSYRAGEGGYTF.

A few counts support this clonotype. This chain connects TRBV24-1 to TRBJ2-1; 11 bases fit TRBD2. Germline trimming cut 3 bases from V and 6 bases from J; bases unmatched to any gene: 6. The CDR3 sequence is 16 residues long. Germline V gives CDR1 KGHDR, CDR2 SFDVKD. The chain's CDR3 is CATSDGLAGDLNEQFF. CDR3 DNA sequence: TGTGCCACCAGTGATGGACTAGCGGGTGACCTCAATGAGCAGTTCTTC.

V usage is TRBV12-3 or TRBV12-4 and J usage is TRBJ2-6, with 9 bases matching TRBD1. CDR3 size: 16 residues. With 6 bases clipped from V and 5 bases from J, the junction kept 8 bases outside the gene matches. The DNA for the CDR3 is TGTGCCAGCAGCCGGGGACAGGGCCTCTGGGCCAACGTCCTGACTTTC. The encoded protein is CASSRGQGLWANVLTF.